This TCR beta chain emerged from a study of radiotherapy plus CTLA-4 blockade in lung cancer. Study overall: Among enrolled patients, about 18% responded and around 30% achieved disease control.

The germline CDR1 and CDR2 sequences are LNHDA and SQIVND (reference sequence). V lost 5 bases, J lost 0 bases, and 14 bases lay in between. There are 15 residues in the CDR3. Patients in the study, people with chemo-refractory metastatic non-small-cell lung cancer, received focal radiation plus ipilimumab CTLA-4 blockade. Clones were read by immunoSEQ multiplex PCR, and TCRdb kept only the in-frame ones, dropping some. There are about 14,000 clones in the sample; approximately 89% occur only once, and approximately 15% lies in the top ten. The sequence derives from a human donor with non-small cell lung cancer that progressed on radiotherapy plus ipilimumab. Some clones in this sample may be carry-over from other donors' samples. This rearrangement joins TRBV19 to TRBJ2-7, with a tentative D call TRBD2 (6 bases). The starting material was peripheral blood, obtained from a patient treated with radiotherapy plus ipilimumab. CDR3 sequence: CASSFSSVGSYEQYF. CDR3 coding DNA: TGTGCCAGTAGTTTTTCTAGCGTGGGCTCCTACGAGCAGTACTTC.